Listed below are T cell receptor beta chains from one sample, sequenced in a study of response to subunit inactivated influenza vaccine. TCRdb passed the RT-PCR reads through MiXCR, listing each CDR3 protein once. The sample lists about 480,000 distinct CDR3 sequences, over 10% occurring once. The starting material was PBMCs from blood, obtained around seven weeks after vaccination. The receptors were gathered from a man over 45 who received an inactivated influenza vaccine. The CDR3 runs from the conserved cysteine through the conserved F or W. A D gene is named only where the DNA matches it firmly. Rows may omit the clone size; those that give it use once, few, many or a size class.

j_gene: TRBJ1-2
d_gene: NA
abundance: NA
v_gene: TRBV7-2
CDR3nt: TGTGTCAGCAGCTTTCAGGCGGACGGCTATGGCTACACCTTC
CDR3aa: CVSSFQADGYGYTF

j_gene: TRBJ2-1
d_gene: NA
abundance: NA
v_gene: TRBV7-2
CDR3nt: TGTGCCAGCAGACCACAGGGTTACAATGAGCAGTTCTTC
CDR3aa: CASRPQGYNEQFF

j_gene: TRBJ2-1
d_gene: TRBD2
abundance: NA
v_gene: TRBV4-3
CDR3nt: TGCGCCAGCAGCCAAGGGAAGACTAGCGGGAGTGACAATGAGCAGTTCTTC
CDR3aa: CASSQGKTSGSDNEQFF

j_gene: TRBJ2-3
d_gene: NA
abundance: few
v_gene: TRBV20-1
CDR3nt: TGCAGTGCTGTTAGACTCATCGTTAGCACAGATACGCAGTATTTT
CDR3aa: CSAVRLIVSTDTQYF

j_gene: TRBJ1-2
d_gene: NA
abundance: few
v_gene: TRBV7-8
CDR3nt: TGTGCCAGCAGCTACGAGGGGGTTTACTATGGCTACACCTTC
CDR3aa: CASSYEGVYYGYTF

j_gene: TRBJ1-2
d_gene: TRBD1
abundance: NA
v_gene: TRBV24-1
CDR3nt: TGTGCCACCAGTAGGACAGGGGGCGACTATGGCTACACCTTC
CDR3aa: CATSRTGGDYGYTF

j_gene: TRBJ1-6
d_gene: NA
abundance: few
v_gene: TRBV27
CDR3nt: TGTGCCAGTATGAGCATGGGGGGGCGATCACCCCTCCACTTT
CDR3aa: CASMSMGGRSPLHF

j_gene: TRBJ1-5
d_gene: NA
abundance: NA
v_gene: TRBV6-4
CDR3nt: TGTGCCAGCAGTCAGGGGCAGGGTTGGCCCCAGCATTTT
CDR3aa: CASSQGQGWPQHF

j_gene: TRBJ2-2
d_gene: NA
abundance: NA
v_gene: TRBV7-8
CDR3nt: TGTGCCAGCAGCGTTTCCGGGACCGGAGGGACCGGGGAGCTGTTTTTT
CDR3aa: CASSVSGTGGTGELFF

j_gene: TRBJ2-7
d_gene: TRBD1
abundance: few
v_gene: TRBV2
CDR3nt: TGTGCCAGCAGTGGGACAGGGGGCATCTACGAGCAGTACTTC
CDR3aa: CASSGTGGIYEQYF

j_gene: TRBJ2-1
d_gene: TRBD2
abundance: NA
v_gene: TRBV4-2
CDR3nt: TGTGCCAGCAGCCAAGAGTTTGGGGCGGGGCTAGCGGACAATGAGCAGTTCTTC
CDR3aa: CASSQEFGAGLADNEQFF

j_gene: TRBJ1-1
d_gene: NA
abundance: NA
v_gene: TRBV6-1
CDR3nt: TGTGCCAGCATAGGCGATCTCGATGCTGAAGCTTTCTTT
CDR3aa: CASIGDLDAEAFF

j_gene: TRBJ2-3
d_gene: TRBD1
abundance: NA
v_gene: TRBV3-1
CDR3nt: TGTGCCAGCAGCCAAGGAATACGGGACAGGAGAACAGATACGCAGTATTTT
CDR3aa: CASSQGIRDRRTDTQYF

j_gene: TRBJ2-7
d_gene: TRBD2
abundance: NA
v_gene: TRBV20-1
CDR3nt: TGCAGTGCTCAGACTAGCGGGAGGGCTTACGAGCAGTACTTC
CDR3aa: CSAQTSGRAYEQYF

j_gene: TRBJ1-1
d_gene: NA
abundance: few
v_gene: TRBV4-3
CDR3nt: TGCGCCAGCAGCCAAGATTACTTCCCCGGACAGATGAACACTGAAGCTTTCTTT
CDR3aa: CASSQDYFPGQMNTEAFF

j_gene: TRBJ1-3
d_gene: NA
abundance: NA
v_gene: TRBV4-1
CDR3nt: TGCGCCAGCAGGAACGGTGGAAACACCATATATTTT
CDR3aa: CASRNGGNTIYF

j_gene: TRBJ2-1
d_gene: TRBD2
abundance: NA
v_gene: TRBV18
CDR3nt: TGTGCCAGCTCACCGATCGGGACTAGCGGCTACAATGAGCAGTTCTTC
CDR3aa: CASSPIGTSGYNEQFF

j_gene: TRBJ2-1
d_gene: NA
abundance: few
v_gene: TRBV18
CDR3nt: TGTGCCAGCTCACCCCGGGGGCTAGTTGTCGAGCAGTTCTTC
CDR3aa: CASSPRGLVVEQFF

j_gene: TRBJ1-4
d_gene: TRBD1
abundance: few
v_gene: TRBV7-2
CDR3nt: TGTGCCAGCAGCGCTGGGACAGTTGATGAAAAACTGTTTTTT
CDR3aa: CASSAGTVDEKLFF

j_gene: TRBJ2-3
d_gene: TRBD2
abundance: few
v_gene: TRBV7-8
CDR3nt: TGTGCCAGCAGCTCCGAGACTAGCGGGAGACTCACAGATACGCAGTATTTT
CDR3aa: CASSSETSGRLTDTQYF

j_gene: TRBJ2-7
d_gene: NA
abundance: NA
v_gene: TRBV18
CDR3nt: TGTGCCAGCTCACCACCTGCGGCCTCCTACGAGCAGTACTTC
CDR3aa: CASSPPAASYEQYF

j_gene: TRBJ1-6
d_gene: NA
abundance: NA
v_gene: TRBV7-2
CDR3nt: TGTGCCAGCAGCTTATGGGACATCTCCTCGAATTCACCCCTCCACTTT
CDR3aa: CASSLWDISSNSPLHF

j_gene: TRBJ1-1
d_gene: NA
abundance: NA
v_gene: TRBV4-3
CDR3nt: TGCGCCAGCAGCCAAGATTGGGTGAACACTGAAGCTTTCTTT
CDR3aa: CASSQDWVNTEAFF

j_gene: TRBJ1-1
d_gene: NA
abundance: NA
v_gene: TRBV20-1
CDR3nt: TGCAGTGCTAGTGGGGTGGGGAGGGAAAAAACTTTCTTT
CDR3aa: CSASGVGREKTFF

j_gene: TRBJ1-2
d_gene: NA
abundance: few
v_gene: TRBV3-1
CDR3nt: TGTGCCAGCAGCCAGGAACCCCGCGGATTCTATGGCTACACCTTC
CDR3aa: CASSQEPRGFYGYTF

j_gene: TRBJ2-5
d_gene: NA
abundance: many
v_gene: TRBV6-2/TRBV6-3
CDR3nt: TGTGCCAGCAGTCGAACGCCCGCTAGCGCCGTAGAAGAGACCCAGTACTTC
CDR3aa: CASSRTPASAVEETQYF

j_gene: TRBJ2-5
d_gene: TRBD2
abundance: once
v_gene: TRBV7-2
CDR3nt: TGTGCCTGCAGCACGTTAGCGGGAAAAGAGACCCAGTACTTC
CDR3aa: CACSTLAGKETQYF

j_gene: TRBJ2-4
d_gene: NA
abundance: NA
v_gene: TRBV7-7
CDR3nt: TGTGCTAGCAGCTTAGTGTCAGGGGACGTTCAGTACTTC
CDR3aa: CASSLVSGDVQYF

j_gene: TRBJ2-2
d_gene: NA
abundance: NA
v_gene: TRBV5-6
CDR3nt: TGTGCCAGCAGCTTGATTGATGAGTCCGGGGAGCTGTTTTTT
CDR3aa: CASSLIDESGELFF

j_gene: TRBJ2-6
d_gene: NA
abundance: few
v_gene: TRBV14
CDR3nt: TGTGCCAGCAGCCGACCGGGACAAGCCTCTGGGGCCAACGTCCTGACTTTC
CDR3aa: CASSRPGQASGANVLTF

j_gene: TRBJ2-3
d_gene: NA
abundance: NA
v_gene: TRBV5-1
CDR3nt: TGCGCCAGCAGCGGGCCTTCAGCAGATACGCAGTATTTT
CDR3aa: CASSGPSADTQYF

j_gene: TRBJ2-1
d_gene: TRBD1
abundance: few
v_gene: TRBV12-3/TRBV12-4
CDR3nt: TGTGCCAGCAGTCTTACAGGGGGCACGCAGTTCTTC
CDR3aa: CASSLTGGTQFF

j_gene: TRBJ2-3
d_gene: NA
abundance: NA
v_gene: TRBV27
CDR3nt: TGTGCCAGCAGCCACAGGGACACTAGCACAGATACGCAGTATTTT
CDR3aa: CASSHRDTSTDTQYF

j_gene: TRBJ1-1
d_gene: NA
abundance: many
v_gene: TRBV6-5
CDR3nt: TGTGCCAGCAGTACCGAGGGACGACTGGGGCCCGCGAACACTGAAGCTTTCTTT
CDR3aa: CASSTEGRLGPANTEAFF

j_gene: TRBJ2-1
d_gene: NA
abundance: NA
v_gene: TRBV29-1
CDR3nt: TGCAGCGTTGCCGGGCCCACCTACAATGAGCAGTTCTTC
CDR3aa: CSVAGPTYNEQFF

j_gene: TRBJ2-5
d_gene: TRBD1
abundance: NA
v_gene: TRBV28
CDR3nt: TGTGCCAGCAGTGAACCCGGGACAGGGACAGAGACCCAGTACTTC
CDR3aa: CASSEPGTGTETQYF

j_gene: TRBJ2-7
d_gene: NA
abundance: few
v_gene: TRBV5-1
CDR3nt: TGCGCCAGCAGCTGGGGACCTACGGACTACGAGCAGTACTTC
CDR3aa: CASSWGPTDYEQYF

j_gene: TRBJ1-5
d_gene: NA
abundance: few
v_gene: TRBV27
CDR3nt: TGTGCCTTTGTTATGAATAAGCGCAATCAGCCCCAGCATTTT
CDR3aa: CAFVMNKRNQPQHF

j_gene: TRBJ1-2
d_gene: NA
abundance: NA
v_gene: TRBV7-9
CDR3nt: TGTGCCAGCAGCGACCCCCGGGACTTAAGGGACTATGGCTACACCTTC
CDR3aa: CASSDPRDLRDYGYTF

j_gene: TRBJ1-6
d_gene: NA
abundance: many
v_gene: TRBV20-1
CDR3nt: TGCAGTGCTCCCGGGACTGATGTCGCCCTCCACTTT
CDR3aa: CSAPGTDVALHF

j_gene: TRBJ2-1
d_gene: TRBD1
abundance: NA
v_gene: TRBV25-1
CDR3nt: TGTGCCAGCTGGGCCGGGACAGGGTGGGGCAATGAGCAGTTCTTC
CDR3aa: CASWAGTGWGNEQFF

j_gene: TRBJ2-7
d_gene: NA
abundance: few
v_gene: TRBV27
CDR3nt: TGTGCCAGCGGGCGGGTTAGCTACGAGCAGTACTTC
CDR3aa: CASGRVSYEQYF

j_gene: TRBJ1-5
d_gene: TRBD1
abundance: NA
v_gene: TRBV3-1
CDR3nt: TGTGCCAGCAGCCTGGGACAGGGCGGGGGTCAGCCCCAGCATTTT
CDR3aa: CASSLGQGGGQPQHF

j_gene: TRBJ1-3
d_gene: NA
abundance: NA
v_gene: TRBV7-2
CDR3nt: TGTGCCAGCAGTCCACAGGCCCCCTCTGGAAACACCATATATTTT
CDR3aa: CASSPQAPSGNTIYF

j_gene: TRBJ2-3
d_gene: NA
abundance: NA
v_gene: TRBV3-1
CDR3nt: TGTGCCAGCAGCCAAGTCTCGAATACGCAGTATTTT
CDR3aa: CASSQVSNTQYF

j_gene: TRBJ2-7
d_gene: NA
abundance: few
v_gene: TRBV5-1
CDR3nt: TGCGCCAGCAGCTTTGGCACGTCCGAGTACGAGCAGTACTTC
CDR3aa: CASSFGTSEYEQYF

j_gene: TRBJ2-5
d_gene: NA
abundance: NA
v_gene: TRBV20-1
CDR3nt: TGCAGTGCTTGGACGCCCTCGGAGCGGACCCAGTACTTC
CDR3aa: CSAWTPSERTQYF

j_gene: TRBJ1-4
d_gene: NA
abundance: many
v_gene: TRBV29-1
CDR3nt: TGCAGCGTATTTTATCAGCAGGGTGAAAAACTGTTTTTT
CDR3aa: CSVFYQQGEKLFF

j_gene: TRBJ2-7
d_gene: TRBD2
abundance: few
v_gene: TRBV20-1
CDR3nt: TGCAGTGCTTATTTAGCGGGGGCACCCTACGAGCAGTACTTC
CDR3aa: CSAYLAGAPYEQYF

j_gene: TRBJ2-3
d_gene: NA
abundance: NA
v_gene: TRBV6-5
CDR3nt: TGTGCCAGCAGTTCCCACCGTGCCACAGATACGCAGTATTTT
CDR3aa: CASSSHRATDTQYF

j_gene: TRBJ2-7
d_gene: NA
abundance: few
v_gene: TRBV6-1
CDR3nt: TGTGCCAGCAAGATCAACCACCCGGACGAGCAGTACTTC
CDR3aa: CASKINHPDEQYF

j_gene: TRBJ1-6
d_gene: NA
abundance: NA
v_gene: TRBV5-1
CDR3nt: TGCGCCAGCAGCTTGGCCGGGCAGGGTAGATCACCCCTCCACTTT
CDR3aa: CASSLAGQGRSPLHF

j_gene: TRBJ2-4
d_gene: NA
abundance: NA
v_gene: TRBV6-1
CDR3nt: TGTGCCAGCCTACAGGCAAACATTCAGTACTTC
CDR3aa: CASLQANIQYF

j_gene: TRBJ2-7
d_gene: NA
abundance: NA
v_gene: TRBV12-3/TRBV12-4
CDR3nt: TGTGCCAGCAGTTTTCAGGGGAGGAACGAGCAGTACTTC
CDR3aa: CASSFQGRNEQYF

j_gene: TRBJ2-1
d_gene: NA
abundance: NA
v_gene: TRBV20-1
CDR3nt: TGCAGTGTAGTTGGTAATGAGCAGTTCTTC
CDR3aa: CSVVGNEQFF

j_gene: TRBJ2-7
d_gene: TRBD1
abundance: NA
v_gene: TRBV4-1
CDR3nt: TGCGCCAGCAGCCAAGATTGGGGGACAGCCTACTACGAGCAGTACTTC
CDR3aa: CASSQDWGTAYYEQYF

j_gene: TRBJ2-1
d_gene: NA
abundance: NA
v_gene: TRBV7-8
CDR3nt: TGTGCCAGCAGCTCCCGTCCGGGACAAACCTACAATGAGCAGTTCTTC
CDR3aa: CASSSRPGQTYNEQFF

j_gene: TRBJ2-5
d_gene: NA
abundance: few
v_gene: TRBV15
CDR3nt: TGTGCCACCAGCAGAGATCTCCCAGAGACCCAGTACTTC
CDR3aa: CATSRDLPETQYF

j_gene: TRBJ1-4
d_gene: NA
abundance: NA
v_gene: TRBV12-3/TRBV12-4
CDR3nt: TGTGCCAGCAGTTTTGCAGCGGAGAATGAAAAACTGTTTTTT
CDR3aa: CASSFAAENEKLFF

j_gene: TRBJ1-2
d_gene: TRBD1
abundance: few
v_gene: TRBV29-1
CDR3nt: TGCAGCGTGGCCGGGACAGGGAACTATGGCTACACCTTC
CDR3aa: CSVAGTGNYGYTF